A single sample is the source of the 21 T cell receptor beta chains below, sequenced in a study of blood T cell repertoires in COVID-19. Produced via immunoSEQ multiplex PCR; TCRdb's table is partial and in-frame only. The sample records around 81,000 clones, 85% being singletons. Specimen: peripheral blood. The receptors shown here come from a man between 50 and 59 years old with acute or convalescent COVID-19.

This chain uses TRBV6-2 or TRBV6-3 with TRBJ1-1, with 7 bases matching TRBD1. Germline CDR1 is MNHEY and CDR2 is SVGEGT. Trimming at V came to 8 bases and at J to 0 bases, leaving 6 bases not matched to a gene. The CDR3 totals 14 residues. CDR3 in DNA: TGTGCCAGCGGCCGGGGACAGCTGAACACTGAAGCTTTCTTT. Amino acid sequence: CASGRGQLNTEAFF.

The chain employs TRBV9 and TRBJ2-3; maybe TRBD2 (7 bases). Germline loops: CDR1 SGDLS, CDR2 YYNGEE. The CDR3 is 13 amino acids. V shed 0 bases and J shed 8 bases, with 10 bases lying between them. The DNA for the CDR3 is TGTGCCAGCAGCGTAGCGAGGGGGGGTACGCAGTATTTT. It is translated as CASSVARGGTQYF.

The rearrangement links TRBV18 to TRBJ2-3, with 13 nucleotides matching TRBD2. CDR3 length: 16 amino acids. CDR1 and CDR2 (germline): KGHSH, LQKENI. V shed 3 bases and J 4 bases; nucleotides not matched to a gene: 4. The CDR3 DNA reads TGTGCCAGCTCACCCCCGGGGACTAGCGGGGCAGATACGCAGTATTTT. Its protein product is CASSPPGTSGADTQYF.

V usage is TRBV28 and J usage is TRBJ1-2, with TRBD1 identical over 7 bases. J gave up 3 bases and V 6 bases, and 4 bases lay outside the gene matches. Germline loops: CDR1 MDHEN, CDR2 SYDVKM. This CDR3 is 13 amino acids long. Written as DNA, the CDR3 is TGTGCCAGCAGCCCGCAGGGGGACTATGGCTACACCTTC. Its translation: CASSPQGDYGYTF.

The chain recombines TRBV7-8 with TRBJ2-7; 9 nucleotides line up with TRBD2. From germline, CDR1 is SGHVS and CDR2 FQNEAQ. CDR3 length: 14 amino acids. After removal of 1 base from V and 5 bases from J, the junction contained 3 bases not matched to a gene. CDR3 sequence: CASSLGGGADEQYF. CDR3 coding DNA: TGTGCCAGCAGCTTAGGCGGGGGGGCCGACGAGCAGTACTTC.

CDR3 loop: CATSDPSGRPGNEQFF. The CDR3 coding sequence is TGTGCCACCAGTGACCCTAGCGGGAGGCCGGGAAATGAGCAGTTCTTC. V gene TRBV24-1 combines with J gene TRBJ2-1, with 11 bases that match TRBD2. Germline V CDR1 and CDR2: KGHDR, SFDVKD. J gave up 7 bases and V 4 bases, and 8 bases lay outside the gene matches. The CDR3 sequence is 16 residues long.

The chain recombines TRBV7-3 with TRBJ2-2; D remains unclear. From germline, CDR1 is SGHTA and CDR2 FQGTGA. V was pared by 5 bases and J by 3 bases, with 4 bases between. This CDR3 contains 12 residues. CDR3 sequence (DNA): TGTGCCAGCAGCCTCCACACCGGGGAGCTGTTTTTT. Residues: CASSLHTGELFF. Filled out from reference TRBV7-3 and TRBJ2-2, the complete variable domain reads GAGVSQTPSNKVTEKGKYVELRCDPISGHTALYWYRQSLGQGPEFLIYFQGTGAADDSGLPNDRFFAVRPEGSVSTLKIQRTERGDSAVYLCASSLHTGELFFGEGSRLTVL.

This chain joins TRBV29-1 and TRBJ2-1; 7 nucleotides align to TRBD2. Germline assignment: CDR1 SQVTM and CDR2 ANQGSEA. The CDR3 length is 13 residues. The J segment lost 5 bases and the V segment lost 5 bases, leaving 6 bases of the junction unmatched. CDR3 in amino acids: CSVWAGANNEQFF. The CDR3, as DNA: TGCAGCGTTTGGGCGGGAGCTAACAATGAGCAGTTCTTC.

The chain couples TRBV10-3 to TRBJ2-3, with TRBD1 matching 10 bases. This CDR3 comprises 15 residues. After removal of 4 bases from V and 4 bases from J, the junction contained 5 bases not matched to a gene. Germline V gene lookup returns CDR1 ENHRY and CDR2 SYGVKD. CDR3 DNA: TGTGCCATCAGTGGGACAGGGGGTTTCGCAGATACGCAGTATTTT. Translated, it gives CAISGTGGFADTQYF.

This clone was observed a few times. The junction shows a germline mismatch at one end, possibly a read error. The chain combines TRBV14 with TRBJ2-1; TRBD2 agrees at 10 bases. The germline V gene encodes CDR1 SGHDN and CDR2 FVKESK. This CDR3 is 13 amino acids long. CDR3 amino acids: CASSPGLALTPIF. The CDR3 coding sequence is TGTGCCAGCAGCCCGGGACTAGCGCTCACACCGATCTTC.

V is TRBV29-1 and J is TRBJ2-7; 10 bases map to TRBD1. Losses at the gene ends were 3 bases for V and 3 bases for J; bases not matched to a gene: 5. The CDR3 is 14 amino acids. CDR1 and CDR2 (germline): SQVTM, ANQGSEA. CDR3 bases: TGCAGCGTTGAGGCGGGGACAGGGGTCTACGAGCAGTACTTC. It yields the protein CSVEAGTGVYEQYF.

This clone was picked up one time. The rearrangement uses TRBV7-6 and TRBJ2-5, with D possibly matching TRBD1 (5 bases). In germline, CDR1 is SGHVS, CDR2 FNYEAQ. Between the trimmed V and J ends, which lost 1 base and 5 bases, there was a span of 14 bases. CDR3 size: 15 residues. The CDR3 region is CASSLELQGRETQYF. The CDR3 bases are TGTGCCAGCAGCTTAGAACTGCAGGGAAGGGAGACCCAGTACTTC.

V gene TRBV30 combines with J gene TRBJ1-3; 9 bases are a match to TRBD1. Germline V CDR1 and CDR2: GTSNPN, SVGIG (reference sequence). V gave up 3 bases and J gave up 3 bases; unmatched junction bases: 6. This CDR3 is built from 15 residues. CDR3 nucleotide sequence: TGTGCCTGGAGCCAACAGGGGGCCCTTGGAAACACCATATATTTT. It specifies CAWSQQGALGNTIYF.

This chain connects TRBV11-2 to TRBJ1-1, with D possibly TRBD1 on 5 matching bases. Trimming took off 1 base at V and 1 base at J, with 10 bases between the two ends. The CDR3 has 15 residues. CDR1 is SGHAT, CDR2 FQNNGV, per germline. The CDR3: CASSLGGGANTEAFF. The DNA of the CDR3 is TGTGCCAGCAGCTTAGGAGGAGGGGCGAACACTGAAGCTTTCTTT.

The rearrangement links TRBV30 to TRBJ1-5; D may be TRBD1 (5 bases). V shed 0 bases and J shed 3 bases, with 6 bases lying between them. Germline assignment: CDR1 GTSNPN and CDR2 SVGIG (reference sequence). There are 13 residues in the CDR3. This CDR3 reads CAWSVRDNQPQHF. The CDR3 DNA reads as TGTGCCTGGAGTGTCAGGGACAATCAGCCCCAGCATTTT.

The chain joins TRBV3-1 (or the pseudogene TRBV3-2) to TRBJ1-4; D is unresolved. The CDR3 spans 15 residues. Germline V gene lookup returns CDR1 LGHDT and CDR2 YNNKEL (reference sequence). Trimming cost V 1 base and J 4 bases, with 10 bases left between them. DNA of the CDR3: TGTGCCAGCAGCCAAGTAGCGGCAGATAATGAAAAACTGTTTTTT. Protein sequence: CASSQVAADNEKLFF.

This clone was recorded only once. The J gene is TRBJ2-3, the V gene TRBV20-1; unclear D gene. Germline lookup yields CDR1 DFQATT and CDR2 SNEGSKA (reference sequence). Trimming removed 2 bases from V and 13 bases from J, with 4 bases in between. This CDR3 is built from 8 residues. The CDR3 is CSARQEYF. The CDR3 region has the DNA TGCAGTGCTAGACAGGAGTATTTT.

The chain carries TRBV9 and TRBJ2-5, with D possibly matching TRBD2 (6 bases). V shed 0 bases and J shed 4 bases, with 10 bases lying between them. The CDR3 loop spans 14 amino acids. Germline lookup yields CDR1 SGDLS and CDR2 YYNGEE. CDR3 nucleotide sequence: TGTGCCAGCAGCGTAGGACTAGTTGCAGAGACCCAGTACTTC. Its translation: CASSVGLVAETQYF.

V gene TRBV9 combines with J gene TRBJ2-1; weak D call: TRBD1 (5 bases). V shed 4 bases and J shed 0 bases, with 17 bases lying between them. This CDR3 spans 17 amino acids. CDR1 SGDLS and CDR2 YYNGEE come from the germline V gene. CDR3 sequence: CASSRGRTPSSYNEQFF. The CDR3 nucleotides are TGTGCCAGCAGCAGGGGAAGAACCCCGAGCTCCTACAATGAGCAGTTCTTC.

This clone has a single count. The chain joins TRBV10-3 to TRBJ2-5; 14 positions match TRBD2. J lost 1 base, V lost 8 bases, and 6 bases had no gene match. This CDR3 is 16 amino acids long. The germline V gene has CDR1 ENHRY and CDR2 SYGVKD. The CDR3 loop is CAIGSGTSGSQETQYF. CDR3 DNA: TGTGCCATCGGCTCCGGGACTAGCGGGAGCCAAGAGACCCAGTACTTC.

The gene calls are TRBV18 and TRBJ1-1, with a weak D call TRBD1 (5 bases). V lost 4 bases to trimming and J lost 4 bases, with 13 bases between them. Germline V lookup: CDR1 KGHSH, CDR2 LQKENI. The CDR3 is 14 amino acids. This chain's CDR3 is CASSQEGMGTEAFF. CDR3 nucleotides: TGTGCCAGCTCACAGGAGGGGATGGGCACTGAAGCTTTCTTT.